The clone carrying this T cell receptor beta chain appeared many times. Its antigen is unknown. These data originate in a study of prognosis after radiotherapy for stage I lung cancer. Genomic DNA provided the template from which TCR beta CDR3 was amplified by two-round multiplex PCR. Amplification during the initial PCR round employed primers specific to each TRBV and TRBJ gene. TCRdb fed the multiplex PCR reads into MiXCR, producing one record per CDR3 protein. This sample carries about 30,000 distinct CDR3 sequences, roughly 31% of them seen once, and the ten largest clones take about 12%. CDR1 and CDR2 (germline): MNHEY, SMNVEV (reference sequence). There are 15 residues in the CDR3. V was trimmed by 6 bases and J by 0 bases, leaving 12 bases between them. Study conclusions and caveats: Reduced Shannon entropy following stereotactic body radiation therapy was recorded in patients who developed distant metastases. Reportedly, patients with and without metastases differed in TRBV and TRBJ gene usage.

This TCR was sampled from a donor over 45 with non-small cell lung cancer. The sample here was PBMCs, taken before or after stereotactic body radiation therapy (not recorded which). This chain connects TRBV27 to TRBJ2-1; no clear D gene. Here the CDR3 DNA reads TGTGCCAGCAGGGGCGGACGAAGCTCCTACAATGAGCAGTTCTTC. Its translation: CASRGGRSSYNEQFF.